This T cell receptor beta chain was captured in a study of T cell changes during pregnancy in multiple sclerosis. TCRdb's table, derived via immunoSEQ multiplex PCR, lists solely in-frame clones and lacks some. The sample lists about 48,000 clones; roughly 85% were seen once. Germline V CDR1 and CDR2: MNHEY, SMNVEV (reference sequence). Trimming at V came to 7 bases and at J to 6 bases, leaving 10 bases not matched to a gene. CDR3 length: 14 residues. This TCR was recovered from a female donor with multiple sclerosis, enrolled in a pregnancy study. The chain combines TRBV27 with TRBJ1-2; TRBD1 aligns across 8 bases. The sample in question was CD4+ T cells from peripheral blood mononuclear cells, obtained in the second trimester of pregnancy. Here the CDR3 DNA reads TGTGCCAGCACCAGAGGACAGGGTCTGGATGGCTACACCTTC. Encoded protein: CASTRGQGLDGYTF.